The source of this T cell receptor beta chain is a study of blood T cells in healthy people across ages. Notes on this clonotype: The antigen remains unidentified.

The use of a sample-barcoded 5' primer and a J-beta primer mix characterized a second PCR of about 7 to 12 cycles. A template-switch adaptor that had 12 random nucleotides put a tag on each cDNA molecule. TCRdb processed the 5' RACE reads anew with MiXCR; each CDR3 protein has one entry. The data show hundreds of thousands of distinct CDR3 sequences, around 32% seen once. Broader study findings: Aged donors had fewer naive CD4+ cells and lower diversity than long-lived donors. A roughly linear fall in TCR beta diversity per million T cells was seen with increasing age. Strong correlation linked observed beta diversity and percent naive T cells.

The germline V and J ends were trimmed by 1 base and 5 bases, with 12 bases remaining between them. The germline CDR1 and CDR2 sequences are MNHEY and SVGAGI. The CDR3 totals 14 residues. The sample was blood. The chain recombines TRBV6-5 with TRBJ2-7; D possibly corresponds to TRBD2 (5 bases). The source of this sequence is a woman at least 80 years old in good health. The CDR3 reads CASSYLGATNEQYF. CDR3 bases: TGTGCCAGCAGTTACTTGGGAGCCACCAACGAGCAGTACTTC.